A single sample is the source of the 31 T cell receptor beta chains below, sequenced in a study of T-cell memory formation after mild COVID-19. TCRdb recomputed calls from the 5' RACE reads with MiXCR, one row per CDR3 protein. The sample has roughly 320,000 distinct CDR3 sequences, approximately 29% seen once; the top ten hold roughly 13%. Sequencing input: PBMCs or a T cell subset sorted from them (not recorded which). These TCRs come from an adult woman who had mild COVID-19 (a few samples of this study predate the infection). Cell type and time point are not known.

In the case of this clonotype: A much more abundant neighbour one base away suggests this may be a read error. CDR3 DNA sequence: TGCAGTGCTAGAGACGGGAACTATGGCTACACCTTC. This sequence encodes CSARDGNYGYTF. This chain uses TRBV20-1 with TRBJ1-2; D gene uncertain. V gave up 0 bases and J gave up 2 bases, with 4 bases separating them. The CDR3 is made up of 12 amino acids. CDR1 and CDR2 (germline): DFQATT, SNEGSKA (reference sequence).

The chain carries TRBV29-1 and TRBJ2-5; 10 bases align to TRBD1. Germline V gives CDR1 SQVTM, CDR2 ANQGSEA. V lost 4 bases to trimming and J lost 4 bases; unmatched junction nucleotides: 12. The CDR3 runs to 16 residues. In DNA, the CDR3 is TGCAGCGTTGGTTATGGGACAGGGGTGACCGGAGAGACCCAGTACTTC. Translating gives CSVGYGTGVTGETQYF.

V is TRBV12-3 or TRBV12-4 and J is TRBJ1-2; D gene ambiguous. Deletions cut 8 bases from V and 3 bases from J, with 16 bases between. The CDR3 spans 14 residues. In DNA, the CDR3 is TGTGCCAGCTCCAAGGCCGGGGTTGACTATGGCTACACCTTC. Translated: CASSKAGVDYGYTF.

The J gene is TRBJ2-3, the V gene TRBV20-1; 13 bases map to TRBD2. Per germline, CDR1 DFQATT and CDR2 SNEGSKA (reference sequence). The CDR3 has 17 amino acids. The J segment lost 2 bases and the V segment lost 3 bases, leaving 8 bases of the junction unmatched. The CDR3, as DNA: TGCAGTGCTAGCAAAGGGACTAGCGGGGACAACACAGATACGCAGTATTTT. Its translation: CSASKGTSGDNTDTQYF.

This chain connects TRBV29-1 to TRBJ2-1, with 7 bases fitting TRBD1. The length of the CDR3 is 13 residues. V lost 7 bases to trimming and J lost 1 base; unmatched junction nucleotides: 4. CDR1 is SQVTM and CDR2 is ANQGSEA in the germline V gene. CDR3 sequence reads: CSAVQGSYNEQFF. The CDR3, as DNA: TGCAGCGCAGTACAGGGGTCCTACAATGAGCAGTTCTTC.

This clonotype was seen a few times. The chain carries TRBV12-3 or TRBV12-4 and TRBJ2-7; D might be TRBD2 (7 bases). V dropped 3 bases and J dropped 9 bases, with 12 bases sitting between them. The CDR3 runs to 12 residues. The CDR3 nucleotides are TGTGCCAGCAGTTTTGGGGGGGCGAGGCAGTACTTC. It translates to CASSFGGARQYF.

The V call is TRBV7-9, the J call TRBJ2-5; D may be TRBD1 (6 bases). The germline CDR1 and CDR2 sequences are SEHNR and FQNEAQ (reference sequence). V was shortened by 1 base and J by 5 bases, with 11 bases between the two germline ends. The CDR3 is made up of 14 amino acids. Written as DNA, the CDR3 is TGTGCCAGCAGCTTAGAACAGGGATGGGAGACCCAGTACTTC. Translating gives CASSLEQGWETQYF.

The chain has TRBV5-5 and TRBJ1-1, with D hard to call. Germline values: CDR1 SGHKS, CDR2 YYEKEE (reference sequence). The CDR3 totals 16 residues. The V and J ends lost 2 bases and 1 base respectively, with 15 bases between them. The CDR3 reads CASSFTVNRANTEAFF. The CDR3 DNA reads TGTGCCAGCAGCTTTACCGTGAACCGGGCGAACACTGAAGCTTTCTTT.

V gene TRBV4-1 combines with J gene TRBJ2-3; D perhaps matches TRBD2 (8 bases). Germline V gene lookup returns CDR1 MGHRA and CDR2 YSYEKL. This CDR3 has 19 amino acids. Trimming cost V 0 bases and J 1 base, with 20 bases left between them. CDR3 residues: CASSQESGLSGTGTDTQYF. Here the CDR3 DNA reads TGCGCCAGCAGCCAAGAATCGGGTCTTAGCGGGACAGGCACAGATACGCAGTATTTT.

This clonotype was seen a handful of times. The chain uses TRBV29-1 and TRBJ2-6; a weak D match, TRBD1 (5 bases). The CDR3 is made up of 14 amino acids. With 5 bases removed from V and 1 base from J, the gap between germline ends came to 9 bases. The germline V gene has CDR1 SQVTM and CDR2 ANQGSEA. The DNA of the CDR3 is TGCAGCGTTCGCCACAGGTCTGGGGCCAACGTCCTGACTTTC. This sequence encodes CSVRHRSGANVLTF.

The chain carries TRBV24-1 and TRBJ1-1, with 8 nucleotides matching TRBD1. V trimming: 12 bases; J trimming: 0 bases; junction bases outside the gene matches: 26. The CDR3 consists of 20 residues. CDR1 is KGHDR and CDR2 is SFDVKD in the germline V gene. This CDR3 is CASVKRQGTLDHAMNTEAFF. The CDR3 bases are TGTGCCTCAGTGAAACGACAGGGGACCTTGGATCATGCGATGAACACTGAAGCTTTCTTT.

J is TRBJ2-2 and V is TRBV20-1; D might be TRBD2 (7 bases). CDR1 is DFQATT and CDR2 is SNEGSKA in the germline V gene (reference sequence). The CDR3 extends over 14 amino acids. Trimming left V 5 bases short and J 5 bases short, with 15 bases between. The DNA for the CDR3 is TGCAGTGCTGCAGAGGGGGGGCGAACCGGGGAGCTGTTTTTT. Amino acids: CSAAEGGRTGELFF.

This clonotype was detected only once. The V call is TRBV20-1, the J call TRBJ1-2; the D gene is possibly TRBD1 (5 bases). Germline V gene data show CDR1 as DFQATT and CDR2 as SNEGSKA (reference sequence). With 1 base removed from V and 5 bases from J, the gap between germline ends came to 17 bases. This CDR3 comprises 15 residues. CDR3 coding DNA: TGCAGTGCTAGAGTCCCCGGGGCCAGAGCTTATGGCTACACCTTC. It specifies CSARVPGARAYGYTF.

The V gene is TRBV29-1, the J gene TRBJ2-5; D is perhaps TRBD2 (5 bases). The V end was cut by 4 bases, the J end by 0 bases, with 9 bases between. The CDR3 is 13 amino acids. Germline V gene sequence: CDR1 SQVTM, CDR2 ANQGSEA. The CDR3 DNA reads TGCAGCGTTGTTTGTAGCGACCAAGAGACCCAGTACTTC. It yields the protein CSVVCSDQETQYF.

J is TRBJ1-1 and V is TRBV18, with D possibly TRBD1 on 5 matching bases. This CDR3 spans 12 amino acids. V was trimmed by 3 bases and J by 6 bases, leaving 8 bases between them. Germline lookup yields CDR1 KGHSH and CDR2 LQKENI. DNA of the CDR3: TGTGCCAGCTCACCGTCAGGGCCTGAAGCTTTCTTT. Its translation: CASSPSGPEAFF.

This sequence joins TRBV20-1 and TRBJ2-4, with 8 bases that match TRBD1. The CDR3 covers 15 residues. Germline CDR1 and CDR2: DFQATT and SNEGSKA (reference sequence). V dropped 4 bases and J dropped 3; count of bases not matched to a gene: 8. The CDR3 DNA is TGCAGTGCTACCGGACAGGGTGTAGTCAAAAACATTCAGTACTTC. As protein: CSATGQGVVKNIQYF.

The V and J genes are TRBV12-3 or TRBV12-4 and TRBJ1-2; 8 nucleotides match TRBD1. The CDR3 is 15 amino acids. The ends lost 7 bases at V and 4 bases at J; junction bases unmatched: 11. CDR3 sequence reads: CASTRDRINFYGYTF. DNA of the CDR3: TGTGCCAGCACACGGGACAGGATCAACTTCTATGGCTACACCTTC.

This clonotype was observed many times. This chain joins TRBV12-3 or TRBV12-4 and TRBJ1-5; 10 positions agree with TRBD1. The CDR3 covers 16 residues. Trimming removed 5 bases from V and 0 bases from J; junction bases left unmatched: 4. The CDR3 reads CASSLDRGHSNQPQHF. CDR3 nucleotides: TGTGCCAGCAGTCTTGACAGGGGGCATAGCAATCAGCCCCAGCATTTT.

The chain combines TRBV20-1 with TRBJ2-1, with D perhaps matching TRBD1 (6 bases). Germline CDR1 DFQATT, CDR2 SNEGSKA (reference sequence). The CDR3 spans 14 residues. V was pared by 0 bases and J by 4 bases, with 10 bases between. CDR3 sequence (DNA): TGCAGTGCTAGAGACAGGGGCCGTTACAATGAGCAGTTCTTC. The encoded protein is CSARDRGRYNEQFF.

This clonotype was seen only a few times. V and J are TRBV27 and TRBJ2-1, with D perhaps assigned TRBD1 or TRBD2 (5 bases each). CDR3 length: 13 residues. V was clipped by 5 bases and J by 10 bases, with 15 bases between them. Germline lookup yields CDR1 MNHEY and CDR2 SMNVEV (reference sequence). CDR3 sequence: CASSPSGTEEQFF. CDR3 bases: TGTGCCAGCAGTCCCTCCGGGACGGAGGAGCAGTTCTTC.

The V call is TRBV5-4, the J call TRBJ2-5; 7 bases align to TRBD2. Germline V gene lookup returns CDR1 SGHNT and CDR2 YYREEE (reference sequence). This CDR3 region has 14 residues. J lost 5 bases, V lost 3 bases, and 7 bases had no gene match. The CDR3 region has the DNA TGTGCCAGCAGCTCCCAGACTAGCCGTGAGACCCAGTACTTC. This sequence encodes CASSSQTSRETQYF.

V is TRBV18 and J is TRBJ2-5; TRBD2 matches at 9 bases. The CDR3 loop spans 13 amino acids. Germline values: CDR1 KGHSH, CDR2 LQKENI. V trimming: 6 bases; J trimming: 4 bases; junction bases outside the gene matches: 3. The CDR3 spells CASSGLARETQYF. As DNA, the CDR3 is TGTGCCAGCTCCGGACTAGCGAGAGAGACCCAGTACTTC.

The chain carries TRBV7-2 and TRBJ2-3; D is perhaps TRBD2 (6 bases). CDR1 and CDR2 (germline): SGHTA, FQGNSA. This CDR3 spans 14 amino acids. Trimming left V 8 bases short and J 9 bases short, with 21 bases between. CDR3 sequence: CASGPYKGGATQYF. CDR3 coding DNA: TGTGCCAGCGGACCTTACAAGGGAGGAGCGACGCAGTATTTT.

This clonotype was picked up many times. V gene TRBV5-1 combines with J gene TRBJ1-1; D call uncertain. Trimming removed 0 bases at V and 1 base at J, with 16 bases between. This CDR3 is built from 17 residues. The germline CDR1 and CDR2 sequences are SGHRS and YFSETQ. The CDR3 DNA follows: TGCGCCAGCAGCTTGGACCCCGGAGCTGGGCAGAACACTGAAGCTTTCTTT. Protein product: CASSLDPGAGQNTEAFF.

This chain connects TRBV6-5 to TRBJ1-2, with 7 positions matching TRBD1. J was trimmed by 7 bases and V by 2 bases; bases with no gene match: 13. This CDR3 is built from 16 residues. CDR1 and CDR2 from the germline V gene are MNHEY and SVGAGI. This chain's CDR3 is CASSYAWTGPPGGYTF. The CDR3 DNA reads TGTGCCAGCAGTTACGCGTGGACAGGACCCCCGGGTGGCTACACCTTC.

The chain employs TRBV7-2 and TRBJ1-1; unclear D gene. V dropped 3 bases and J dropped 1 base, with 9 bases sitting between them. Per the germline V gene, CDR1 is SGHTA and CDR2 is FQGNSA. The CDR3 loop spans 14 amino acids. CDR3 bases: TGTGCCAGCAGCTTTCTCGGAAGGAACACTGAAGCTTTCTTT. It codes for CASSFLGRNTEAFF.

The V gene is TRBV7-2, the J gene TRBJ2-2; D unclear. Germline V gene lookup returns CDR1 SGHTA and CDR2 FQGNSA. The CDR3 has 14 residues. Trimming pared 5 bases from V and 6 bases from J, leaving 13 bases between. In nucleotides, the CDR3 is TGTGCCAGCAGCACCTGGCTAGAGGCCGGGGAGCTGTTTTTT. As protein: CASSTWLEAGELFF.

The rearrangement links TRBV4-2 to TRBJ2-3; no reliable D call. Trimming cost V 3 bases and J 2 bases, with 15 bases left between them. Germline loops: CDR1 LGHNA, CDR2 YNFKEQ. This CDR3 region has 16 residues. Here the CDR3 reads CASSHRDLELTDTQYF. The CDR3 DNA is TGTGCCAGCAGCCATCGAGATTTGGAGCTCACAGATACGCAGTATTTT.

This chain links TRBV3-1 with TRBJ1-2; D ambiguous. Trimming shortened V by 6 bases and J by 4 bases, and 15 bases separated the two germline ends. CDR1 is LGHDT and CDR2 is YNNKEL in the germline V gene (reference sequence). The CDR3 totals 14 residues. CDR3 coding DNA: TGTGCCAGCAGGTCGTCGGTCAGTAGCTATGGCTACACCTTC. This gives the protein CASRSSVSSYGYTF.

The chain is built from TRBV19 and TRBJ2-7, with D perhaps TRBD1 or TRBD2 (5 bases each). There are 11 residues in the CDR3. Germline CDR1 is LNHDA and CDR2 is SQIVND (reference sequence). Trimming removed 5 bases from V and 6 bases from J, with 8 bases in between. This CDR3 is CASSRGAEQYF. The CDR3 DNA sequence: TGTGCCAGTAGTCGAGGGGCCGAGCAGTACTTC.

This clonotype showed up just a few times. The chain uses TRBV5-4 and TRBJ1-1, with D possibly matching TRBD1 (6 bases). Deletions cut 0 bases from V and 3 bases from J, with 9 bases between. This CDR3 contains 14 residues. Germline V lookup: CDR1 SGHNT, CDR2 YYREEE (reference sequence). CDR3 nucleotides: TGTGCCAGCAGCTTGGAAGGGGGTTACACTGAAGCTTTCTTT. Amino acid sequence: CASSLEGGYTEAFF.